Listed here are 9 T cell receptor beta chains from one sample, sequenced in a study of chemoradiotherapy in HPV16-positive cancers. Assay: immunoSEQ multiplex PCR; the TCRdb copy retains only in-frame clones and omits some. The data contain around 30,000 clones, about 90% of them seen just once; the ten biggest clones take up roughly 3.9%. Sample: blood, taken from a patient who underwent chemoradiotherapy. The receptor source for this set is a human donor with HPV-associated anogenital cancer.

V and J are TRBV6-5 and TRBJ1-4, with D perhaps TRBD1 (6 bases). The CDR3 is 13 residues long. Germline V gene lookup returns CDR1 MNHEY and CDR2 SVGAGI. The V end was cut by 6 bases, the J end by 6 bases, with 11 bases between. The CDR3 is CASRDRGDEKLFF. The CDR3 DNA sequence: TGTGCCAGCAGGGATAGGGGGGATGAAAAACTGTTTTTT.

In DNA, the CDR3 is TGTGCCAGCAGTTTACGGCAGGGGCTCGGCGAGCAGTACTTC. Translation gives CASSLRQGLGEQYF. The V call is TRBV27, the J call TRBJ2-7; a weak D match, TRBD1 (6 bases). The CDR3 loop spans 14 amino acids. Deletions cut 2 bases from V and 6 bases from J, with 14 bases between. The germline V gene encodes CDR1 MNHEY and CDR2 SMNVEV (reference sequence).

The chain uses TRBV11-2 and TRBJ1-1; TRBD1 might be the D (5 bases). Between the trimmed V and J ends, which lost 4 bases and 4 bases, there was a span of 13 bases. The CDR3 loop spans 14 amino acids. Germline CDR1 reads SGHAT; CDR2 reads FQNNGV. CDR3 region: CASSSAGGTTEAFF. The CDR3 DNA reads TGTGCCAGCAGCTCGGCTGGAGGGACCACTGAAGCTTTCTTT.

V and J are TRBV4-1 and TRBJ1-5, with TRBD1 identical over 8 bases. The V gene end was trimmed by 3 bases and the J gene end by 0 bases; junction bases not matched to a gene: 7. The CDR3 runs to 17 residues. Germline-derived CDR1 and CDR2 are MGHRA and YSYEKL. In nucleotides, the CDR3 is TGCGCCAGCAGCCAGGGACAGGCATATTATAGCAATCAGCCCCAGCATTTT. Translating it yields CASSQGQAYYSNQPQHF.

The J gene is TRBJ1-2, the V gene TRBV7-9; TRBD1 agrees at 7 bases. Germline V CDR1 and CDR2: SEHNR, FQNEAQ (reference sequence). With V trimmed by 6 bases and J by 3 bases, 7 bases remained unmatched. The CDR3 has 14 residues. The CDR3 nucleotides read TGTGCCAGCAGACCCAGACAGGGTTACTATGGCTACACCTTC. Translated: CASRPRQGYYGYTF.

The CDR3 coding sequence is TGTGCCAGCAGTGATGGGGGATCCTATAATTCACCCCTCCACTTT. It is translated as CASSDGGSYNSPLHF. The chain is built from TRBV6-1 and TRBJ1-6; possible D gene TRBD1, 5 bases. The CDR3 consists of 15 residues. The V gene lost 3 bases and the J gene lost 1 base, with 7 bases spanning the gap. The germline gives CDR1 MNHNS, CDR2 SASEGT.

The chain links TRBV6-1 to TRBJ1-5; D might be TRBD1 (6 bases). In germline, CDR1 is MNHNS, CDR2 SASEGT. The ends were cut back, 0 bases at V and 2 bases at J, with 8 bases in the middle. This CDR3 has 15 amino acids. The CDR3 DNA reads as TGTGCCAGCAGTGAAGCCGGGGGGCGCAATCAGCCCCAGCATTTT. As protein: CASSEAGGRNQPQHF.

The rearrangement uses TRBV11-2 and TRBJ1-1; weak D call: TRBD1 (5 bases). The CDR3 sequence is 13 residues long. CDR1 and CDR2 (germline): SGHAT, FQNNGV. Trimming left V 2 bases short and J 4 bases short, with 8 bases between. CDR3 DNA: TGTGCCAGCAGCTTACGGGGGAGCACTGAAGCTTTCTTT. This codes for CASSLRGSTEAFF.

The genes are TRBV30 and TRBJ2-7, with 7 nucleotides matching TRBD2. V shed 4 bases and J 6 bases; nucleotides not matched to a gene: 9. The CDR3 covers 13 residues. Germline CDR1 reads GTSNPN; CDR2 reads SVGIG (reference sequence). The CDR3 DNA is TGTGCCTGGATTGGGACTATTTTCGGCGAGCAGTACTTC. As protein: CAWIGTIFGEQYF. Full variable domain (rest looked up from reference TRBV30 and TRBJ2-7): SQTIHQWPATLVQPVGSPLSLECTVEGTSNPNLYWYRQAAGRGLQLLFYSVGIGQISSEVPQNLSASRPQDRQFILSSKKLLLSDSGFYLCAWIGTIFGEQYFGPGTRLTVT.